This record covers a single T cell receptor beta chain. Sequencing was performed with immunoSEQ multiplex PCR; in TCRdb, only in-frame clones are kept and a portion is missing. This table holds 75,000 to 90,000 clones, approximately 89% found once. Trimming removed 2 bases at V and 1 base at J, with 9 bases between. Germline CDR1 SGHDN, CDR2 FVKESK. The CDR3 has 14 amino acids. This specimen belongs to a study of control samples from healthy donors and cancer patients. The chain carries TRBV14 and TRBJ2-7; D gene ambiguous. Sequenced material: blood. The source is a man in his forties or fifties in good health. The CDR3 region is CASSQSLVSYEQYF. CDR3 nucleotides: TGTGCCAGCAGCCAATCGTTAGTTTCCTACGAGCAGTACTTC.